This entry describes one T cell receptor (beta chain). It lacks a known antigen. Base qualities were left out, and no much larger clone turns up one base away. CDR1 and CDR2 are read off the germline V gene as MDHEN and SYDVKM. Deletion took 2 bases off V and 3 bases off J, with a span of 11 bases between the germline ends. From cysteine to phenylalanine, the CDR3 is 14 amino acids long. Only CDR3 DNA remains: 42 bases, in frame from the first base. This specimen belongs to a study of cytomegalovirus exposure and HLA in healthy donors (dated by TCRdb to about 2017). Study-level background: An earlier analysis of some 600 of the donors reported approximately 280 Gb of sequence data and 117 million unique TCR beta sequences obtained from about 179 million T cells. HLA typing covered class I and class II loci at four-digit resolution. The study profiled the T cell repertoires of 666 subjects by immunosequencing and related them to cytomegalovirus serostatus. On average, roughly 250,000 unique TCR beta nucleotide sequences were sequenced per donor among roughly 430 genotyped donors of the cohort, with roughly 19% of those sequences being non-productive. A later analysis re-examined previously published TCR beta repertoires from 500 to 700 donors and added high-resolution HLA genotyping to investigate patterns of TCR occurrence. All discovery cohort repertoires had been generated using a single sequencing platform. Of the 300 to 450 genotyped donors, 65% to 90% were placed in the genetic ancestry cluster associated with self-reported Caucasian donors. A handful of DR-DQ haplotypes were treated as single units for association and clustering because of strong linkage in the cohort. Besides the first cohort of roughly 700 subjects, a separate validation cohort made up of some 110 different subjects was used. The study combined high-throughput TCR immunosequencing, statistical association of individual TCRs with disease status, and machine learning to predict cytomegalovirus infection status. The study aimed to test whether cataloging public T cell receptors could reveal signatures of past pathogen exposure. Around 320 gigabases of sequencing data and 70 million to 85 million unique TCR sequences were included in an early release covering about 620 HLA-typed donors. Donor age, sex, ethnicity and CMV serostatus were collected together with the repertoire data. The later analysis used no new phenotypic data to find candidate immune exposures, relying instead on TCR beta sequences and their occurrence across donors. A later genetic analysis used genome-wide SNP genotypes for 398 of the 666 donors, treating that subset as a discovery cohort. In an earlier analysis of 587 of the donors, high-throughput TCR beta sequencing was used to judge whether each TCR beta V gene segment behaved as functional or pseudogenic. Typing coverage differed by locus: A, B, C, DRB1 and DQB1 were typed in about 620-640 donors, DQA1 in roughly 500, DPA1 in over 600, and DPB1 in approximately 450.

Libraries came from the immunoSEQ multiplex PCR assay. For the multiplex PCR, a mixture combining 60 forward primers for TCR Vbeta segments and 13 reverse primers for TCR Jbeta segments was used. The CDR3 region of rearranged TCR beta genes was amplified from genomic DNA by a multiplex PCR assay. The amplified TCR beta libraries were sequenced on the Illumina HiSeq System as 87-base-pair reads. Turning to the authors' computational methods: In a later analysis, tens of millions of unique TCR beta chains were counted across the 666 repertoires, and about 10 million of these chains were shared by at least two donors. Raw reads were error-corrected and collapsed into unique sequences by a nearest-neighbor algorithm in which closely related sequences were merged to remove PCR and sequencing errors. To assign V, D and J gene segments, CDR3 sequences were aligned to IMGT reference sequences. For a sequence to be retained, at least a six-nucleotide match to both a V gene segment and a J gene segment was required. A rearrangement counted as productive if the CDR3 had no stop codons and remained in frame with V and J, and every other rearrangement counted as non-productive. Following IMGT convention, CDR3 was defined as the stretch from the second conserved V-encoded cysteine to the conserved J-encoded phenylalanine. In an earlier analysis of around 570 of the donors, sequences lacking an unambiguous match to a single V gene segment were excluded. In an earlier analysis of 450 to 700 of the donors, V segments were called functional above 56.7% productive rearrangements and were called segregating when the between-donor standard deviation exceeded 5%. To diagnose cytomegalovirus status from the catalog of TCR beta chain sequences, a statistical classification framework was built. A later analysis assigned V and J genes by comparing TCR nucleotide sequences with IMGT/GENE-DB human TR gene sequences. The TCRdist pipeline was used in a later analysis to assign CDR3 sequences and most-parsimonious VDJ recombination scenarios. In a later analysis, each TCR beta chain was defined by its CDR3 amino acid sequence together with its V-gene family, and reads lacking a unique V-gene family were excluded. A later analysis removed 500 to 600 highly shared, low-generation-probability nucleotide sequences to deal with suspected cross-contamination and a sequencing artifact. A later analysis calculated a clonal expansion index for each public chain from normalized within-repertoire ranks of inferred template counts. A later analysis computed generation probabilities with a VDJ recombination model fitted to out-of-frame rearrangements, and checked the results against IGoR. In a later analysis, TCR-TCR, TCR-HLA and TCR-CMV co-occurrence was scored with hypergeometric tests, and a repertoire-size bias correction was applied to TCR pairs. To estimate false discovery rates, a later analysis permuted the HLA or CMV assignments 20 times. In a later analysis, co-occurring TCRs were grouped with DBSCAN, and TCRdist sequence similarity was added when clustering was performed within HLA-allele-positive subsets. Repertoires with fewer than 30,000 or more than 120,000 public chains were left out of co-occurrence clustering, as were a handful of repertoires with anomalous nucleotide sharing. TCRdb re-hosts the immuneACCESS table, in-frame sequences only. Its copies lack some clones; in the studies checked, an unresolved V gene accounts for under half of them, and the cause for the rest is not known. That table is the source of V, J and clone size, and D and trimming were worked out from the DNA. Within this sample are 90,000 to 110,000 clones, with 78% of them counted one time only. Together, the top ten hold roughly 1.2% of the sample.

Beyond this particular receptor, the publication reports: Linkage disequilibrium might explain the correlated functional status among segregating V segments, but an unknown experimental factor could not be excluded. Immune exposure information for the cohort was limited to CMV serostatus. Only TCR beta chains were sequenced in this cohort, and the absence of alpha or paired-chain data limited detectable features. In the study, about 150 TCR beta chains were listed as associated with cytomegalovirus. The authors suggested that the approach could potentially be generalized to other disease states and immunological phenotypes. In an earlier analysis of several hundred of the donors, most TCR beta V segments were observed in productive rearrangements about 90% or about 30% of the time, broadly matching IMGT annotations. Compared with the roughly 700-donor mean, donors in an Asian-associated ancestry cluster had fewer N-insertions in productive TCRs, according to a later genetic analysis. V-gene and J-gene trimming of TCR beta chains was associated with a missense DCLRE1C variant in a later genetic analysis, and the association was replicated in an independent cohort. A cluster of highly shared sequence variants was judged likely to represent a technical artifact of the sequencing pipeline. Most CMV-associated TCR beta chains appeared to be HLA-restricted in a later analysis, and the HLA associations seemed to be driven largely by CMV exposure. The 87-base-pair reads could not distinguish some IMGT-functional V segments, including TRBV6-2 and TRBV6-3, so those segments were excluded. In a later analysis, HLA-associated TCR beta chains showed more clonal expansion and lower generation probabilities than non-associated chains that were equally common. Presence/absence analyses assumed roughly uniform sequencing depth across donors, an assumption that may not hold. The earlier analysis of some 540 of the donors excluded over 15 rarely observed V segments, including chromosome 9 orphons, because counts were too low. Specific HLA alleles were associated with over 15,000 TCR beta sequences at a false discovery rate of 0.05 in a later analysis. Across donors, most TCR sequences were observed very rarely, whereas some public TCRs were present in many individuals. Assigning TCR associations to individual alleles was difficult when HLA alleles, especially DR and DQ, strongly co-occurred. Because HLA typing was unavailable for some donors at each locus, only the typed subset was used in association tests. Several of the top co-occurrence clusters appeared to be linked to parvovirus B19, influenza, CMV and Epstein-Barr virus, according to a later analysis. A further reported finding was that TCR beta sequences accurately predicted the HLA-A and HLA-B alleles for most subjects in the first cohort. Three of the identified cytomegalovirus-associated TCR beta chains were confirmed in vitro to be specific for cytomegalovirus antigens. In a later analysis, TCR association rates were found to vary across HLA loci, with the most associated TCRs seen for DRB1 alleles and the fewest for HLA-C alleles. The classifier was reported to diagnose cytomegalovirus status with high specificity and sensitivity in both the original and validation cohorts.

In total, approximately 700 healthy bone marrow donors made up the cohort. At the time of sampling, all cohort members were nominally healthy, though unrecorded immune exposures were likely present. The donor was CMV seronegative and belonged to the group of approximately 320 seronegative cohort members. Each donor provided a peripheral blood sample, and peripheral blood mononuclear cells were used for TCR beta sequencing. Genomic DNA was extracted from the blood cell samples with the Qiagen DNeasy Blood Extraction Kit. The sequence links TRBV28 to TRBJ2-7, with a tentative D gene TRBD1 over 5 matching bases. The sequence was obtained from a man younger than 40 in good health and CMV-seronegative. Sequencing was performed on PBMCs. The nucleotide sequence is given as TGTGCCAGCAGTTTAGCGACCACAGGCTACGAGCAGTACTTC. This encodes CASSLATTGYEQYF.